This TCR beta chain is drawn from a study of T-cell memory formation after mild COVID-19. TCRdb reanalysed the 5' RACE reads using MiXCR and keeps one entry per CDR3 protein. The sample carries a few hundred thousand distinct CDR3 sequences, 20% to 25% recorded once. This clonotype was detected only a few times. V dropped 1 base and J dropped 2; count of bases not matched to a gene: 9. Germline V gives CDR1 SEHNR, CDR2 FQNEAQ (reference sequence). This CDR3 contains 17 residues. Sequences were obtained from PBMCs or a T cell subset sorted from them (not recorded which). The chain links TRBV7-9 to TRBJ2-5; TRBD2 agrees at 8 bases. The receptor's source is an adult woman who had mild COVID-19 (a few samples of this study predate the infection). Cell type and time point are not known. The CDR3 nucleotides are TGTGCCAGCAGCTTAGGTCGTCTAGCGGGTCCGCAAGAGACCCAGTACTTC. This gives the protein CASSLGRLAGPQETQYF. Based on the CDR3 plus reference TRBV7-9 and TRBJ2-5, the full variable domain is DTGVSQNPRHKITKRGQNVTFRCDPISEHNRLYWYRQTLGQGPEFLTYFQNEAQLEKSRLLSDRFSAERPKGSFSTLEIQRTEQGDSAMYLCASSLGRLAGPQETQYFGPGTRLLVL.